Listed below are T cell receptor beta chains from one sample, sequenced in a study of PD-1 blockade in classical Hodgkin lymphoma. Produced via immunoSEQ multiplex PCR; TCRdb's table is partial and in-frame only. The sample consists of just under 100,000 clones, over 70% of them appearing once. The sample consisted of peripheral blood mononuclear cells (PBMCs), taken at baseline. The receptor source for this set is a human donor with classical Hodgkin lymphoma. Both conserved end residues are part of each CDR3. A D gene is named only where the DNA matches it firmly. Clone size, where shown, is once, few, many, or a class for clones that have expanded.

clone size: NA; J gene: TRBJ1-2; V gene: TRBV7-2; D gene: NA; CDR3 DNA: TGTGCCACAGACAGACCTAACTATGGCTACACCTTC; CDR3 protein: CATDRPNYGYTF
clone size: few; J gene: TRBJ1-1; V gene: TRBV5-6; D gene: NA; CDR3 DNA: TGTGCCAGCAGCCCCATAAATAGGAACACTGAAGCTTTCTTT; CDR3 protein: CASSPINRNTEAFF
clone size: few; J gene: TRBJ1-2; V gene: TRBV5-6; D gene: TRBD1; CDR3 DNA: TGTGCCAGCAGCCGACAGGGTTTGGCTGGCTACACCTTC; CDR3 protein: CASSRQGLAGYTF
clone size: NA; J gene: TRBJ2-7; V gene: TRBV4-1; D gene: NA; CDR3 DNA: TGCGCCAGCAGCCAAGGCCCGTTGGCCTACTCCTACGAGCAGTACTTC; CDR3 protein: CASSQGPLAYSYEQYF
clone size: NA; J gene: TRBJ2-3; V gene: TRBV5-1; D gene: TRBD2; CDR3 DNA: TGCGCCAGCACAGCCGGACTAGCGGGAGTGGCAGATACGCAGTATTTT; CDR3 protein: CASTAGLAGVADTQYF
clone size: NA; J gene: TRBJ1-5; V gene: TRBV5-8; D gene: TRBD1; CDR3 DNA: TGTGCCAGCAGCCTGGCCCGACAGGGGCGAGAGCCCCAGCATTTT; CDR3 protein: CASSLARQGREPQHF
clone size: medium-sized; J gene: TRBJ1-1; V gene: TRBV29-1; D gene: TRBD1; CDR3 DNA: TGCAGCGTTGAAGTCATCCAGGGGGCTGAAGCTTTCTTT; CDR3 protein: CSVEVIQGAEAFF
clone size: NA; J gene: TRBJ2-7; V gene: TRBV5-6; D gene: TRBD2; CDR3 DNA: TGTGCCAGCAGCCGCACCGGGACTAGAAGGAGTGACGAGCAGTACTTC; CDR3 protein: CASSRTGTRRSDEQYF
clone size: NA; J gene: TRBJ1-1; V gene: TRBV7-9; D gene: NA; CDR3 DNA: TGTGCCAGCAGCTCCCAAGGGAACACTGAAGCTTTCTTT; CDR3 protein: CASSSQGNTEAFF
clone size: NA; J gene: TRBJ1-5; V gene: TRBV2; D gene: NA; CDR3 DNA: TGTGCCAGCAGTGAAGCGCCCAGATCAGATAGCAATCAGCCCCAGCATTTT; CDR3 protein: CASSEAPRSDSNQPQHF
clone size: NA; J gene: TRBJ1-4; V gene: TRBV6-6; D gene: NA; CDR3 DNA: TGTGCCAGCAGTCAGAACCCAACTAATGAAAAACTGTTTTTT; CDR3 protein: CASSQNPTNEKLFF
clone size: NA; J gene: TRBJ2-3; V gene: TRBV5-1; D gene: NA; CDR3 DNA: TGCGCCAGCGCCGATCTTGGGGGGAGCGGACTGAGAAGCACAGATACGCAGTATTTT; CDR3 protein: CASADLGGSGLRSTDTQYF
clone size: NA; J gene: TRBJ2-1; V gene: TRBV5-1; D gene: NA; CDR3 DNA: TGCGCCAGCAGCTGGACTGACAGCTCCTACAATGAGCAGTTCTTC; CDR3 protein: CASSWTDSSYNEQFF
clone size: once; J gene: TRBJ2-7; V gene: TRBV27; D gene: TRBD2; CDR3 DNA: TGTGCCAGCAGGAGACTAGCGGACCCTTCCTACGAGCAGTACTTC; CDR3 protein: CASRRLADPSYEQYF
clone size: NA; J gene: TRBJ2-2; V gene: TRBV29-1; D gene: NA; CDR3 DNA: TGCAGCGTGGGGGAGGGGGCAACCGGGGAGCTGTTTTTT; CDR3 protein: CSVGEGATGELFF
clone size: NA; J gene: TRBJ2-1; V gene: TRBV9; D gene: NA; CDR3 DNA: TGTGCCAGCGCGCCCCTCGGGCAGGGCCTCAATGAGCAGTTCTTC; CDR3 protein: CASAPLGQGLNEQFF
clone size: NA; J gene: TRBJ2-7; V gene: TRBV30; D gene: TRBD2; CDR3 DNA: TGTGCCTGGAGTGAAGGACTAGCGGGAGGAGGGGACGAGCAGTACTTC; CDR3 protein: CAWSEGLAGGGDEQYF
clone size: NA; J gene: TRBJ2-2; V gene: TRBV6-1; D gene: TRBD1; CDR3 DNA: TGTGCCAGCAGTGAATTTTTGGGACAGGCGCCCGGGGAGCTGTTTTTT; CDR3 protein: CASSEFLGQAPGELFF
clone size: NA; J gene: TRBJ2-5; V gene: TRBV5-1; D gene: NA; CDR3 DNA: TGCGCCAGCAGCTTGGGAGGGTCAGAGACCCAGTACTTC; CDR3 protein: CASSLGGSETQYF
clone size: NA; J gene: TRBJ2-6; V gene: TRBV9; D gene: NA; CDR3 DNA: TGTGCCAGCACCCAGGGGCAGACTGGGGCCAACGTCCTGACTTTC; CDR3 protein: CASTQGQTGANVLTF
clone size: NA; J gene: TRBJ1-1; V gene: TRBV10-3; D gene: TRBD1; CDR3 DNA: TGTGCCATCAGGGGGACAGGGAACACTGAAGCTTTCTTT; CDR3 protein: CAIRGTGNTEAFF
clone size: once; J gene: TRBJ2-7; V gene: TRBV2; D gene: TRBD2; CDR3 DNA: TGTGCCAGCAGAGTACTAGCGGGAGTAACCTACGAGCAGTACTTC; CDR3 protein: CASRVLAGVTYEQYF
clone size: NA; J gene: TRBJ2-2; V gene: TRBV4-3; D gene: TRBD2; CDR3 DNA: TGCGCCAGCAGCCAGCTGCCCGGACTAGAAGGGGAGCTGTTTTTT; CDR3 protein: CASSQLPGLEGELFF
clone size: NA; J gene: TRBJ1-5; V gene: TRBV7-2; D gene: TRBD1; CDR3 DNA: TGTGCCAGCAGCCCCCAGACAGGGTTTATTAATCAGCCCCAGCATTTT; CDR3 protein: CASSPQTGFINQPQHF
clone size: NA; J gene: TRBJ1-2; V gene: TRBV5-1; D gene: TRBD1; CDR3 DNA: TGCGCCAGCAGCTTGGCCTGGGGACAGTACGATGGCTACACCTTC; CDR3 protein: CASSLAWGQYDGYTF
clone size: NA; J gene: TRBJ2-1; V gene: TRBV29-1; D gene: TRBD2; CDR3 DNA: TGCAGCGTTTCTAGCGGGAGCCCCTACAATGAGCAGTTCTTC; CDR3 protein: CSVSSGSPYNEQFF
clone size: NA; J gene: TRBJ2-2; V gene: TRBV6-5; D gene: TRBD1; CDR3 DNA: TGTGCCAGCAGTCTGGGACAGGGCGACACCGGGGAGCTGTTTTTT; CDR3 protein: CASSLGQGDTGELFF
clone size: once; J gene: TRBJ2-1; V gene: TRBV10-3; D gene: TRBD2; CDR3 DNA: TGTGCCACCCTAGCGGACAACAACAATGAGCAGTTCTTC; CDR3 protein: CATLADNNNEQFF
clone size: few; J gene: TRBJ1-3; V gene: TRBV29-1; D gene: NA; CDR3 DNA: TGCAGCGTGGTAGAGGGGTGGGGATACACCATATATTTT; CDR3 protein: CSVVEGWGYTIYF
clone size: NA; J gene: TRBJ2-1; V gene: TRBV4-1; D gene: NA; CDR3 DNA: TGCGCCAGCAGCCAAGATAGGGTCAATGAGCAGTTCTTC; CDR3 protein: CASSQDRVNEQFF